This T cell receptor (beta chain) was sequenced for a study of blood T cells in healthy people across ages. The amount of total RNA extracted per sample was at least 6 micrograms. A remark on this clonotype: The target antigen is unknown.

Deletions cut 7 bases from V and 3 bases from J, with 18 bases between. Germline values: CDR1 SGHRS, CDR2 YFSETQ. The CDR3 loop spans 15 amino acids. Alongside a J-beta primer mix, a sample-barcoded 5' primer served in a second PCR lasting 7 to 11 cycles. TCRdb processed the 5' RACE reads anew with MiXCR; each CDR3 protein has one entry. The repertoire has roughly 2 million distinct CDR3 sequences, about 50% of them found once; the top ten carry roughly 2.1%. Study-level results: Roughly linear age-related decline in beta diversity appeared, significant by age about 40.

This clonotype originated in a woman in her thirties or forties in good health. The sequencing input was blood. This rearrangement joins TRBV5-1 to TRBJ2-3; tentative D call: TRBD2 (6 bases). The CDR3 here is CASAIGGAETDTQYF. For the CDR3, the DNA is TGCGCCAGCGCGATAGGCGGGGCCGAGACAGATACGCAGTATTTT.